This passage covers 26 T cell receptor beta chains from one sample sequenced in a study of cytomegalovirus exposure and HLA in healthy donors. Only in-frame clones appear in the TCRdb table, and some are missing; sequencing was by immunoSEQ multiplex PCR. The sample includes more than 250,000 clones, 80% to 90% seen only once; the top ten take 0.84%. Sequencing was done on a sample of PBMCs. The receptors derive from a woman in her late teens or twenties in good health and CMV-seronegative.

The V and J genes are TRBV18 and TRBJ2-7; 9 bases are shared with TRBD2. This CDR3 comprises 15 residues. CDR1 is KGHSH and CDR2 is LQKENI in the germline V gene. V lost 6 bases, J lost 2 bases, and 8 bases stayed unmatched. The DNA for the CDR3 is TGTGCCAGCTCGCCTGCTAGCGGGACGACCTACGAGCAGTACTTC. Translating gives CASSPASGTTYEQYF.

The V and J genes are TRBV2 and TRBJ1-5; 9 positions match TRBD1. This CDR3 region has 17 residues. The germline V gene encodes CDR1 SNHLY and CDR2 FYNNEI. The J segment lost 4 bases and the V segment lost 6 bases, leaving 13 bases of the junction unmatched. The CDR3 here is CASSPSLGTGTNQPQHF. The DNA of the CDR3 is TGTGCCAGCAGCCCGAGTCTTGGGACAGGGACTAATCAGCCCCAGCATTTT. Looking up the rest from reference TRBV2 and TRBJ1-5 gives the full variable domain: EPEVTQTPSHQVTQMGQEVILRCVPISNHLYFYWYRQILGQKVEFLVSFYNNEISEKSEIFDDQFSVERPDGSNFTLKIRSTKLEDSAMYFCASSPSLGTGTNQPQHFGDGTRLSIL.

As DNA, the CDR3 is TGCGCCAGCAGCTTAGGACAGGGGCTCTACGAGCAGTACTTC. This sequence encodes CASSLGQGLYEQYF. This rearrangement joins TRBV5-1 to TRBJ2-7; TRBD1 matches 9 bases. CDR3 length: 14 residues. The V gene's germline CDR1 is SGHRS and CDR2 YFSETQ. V shed 2 bases, J shed 3 bases, and the junction held 3 bases outside the gene matches.

The chain recombines TRBV7-8 with TRBJ2-5; D unclear. The CDR3 is 14 residues long. In germline, CDR1 is SGHVS, CDR2 FQNEAQ. Trimming removed 5 bases at V and 5 bases at J, with 15 bases between. The CDR3 DNA is TGTGCCAGCAGCCAATCGGATGGGCCGGAGACCCAGTACTTC. Protein: CASSQSDGPETQYF. Complete variable domain (other parts from reference TRBV7-8 and TRBJ2-5): GAGVSQSPRYKVAKRGQDVALRCDPISGHVSLFWYQQALGQGPEFLTYFQNEAQLDKSGLPSDRFFAERPEGSVSTLKIQRTQQEDSAVYLCASSQSDGPETQYFGPGTRLLVL.

This sequence joins TRBV6-1 and TRBJ2-5; tentative D call: TRBD2 (5 bases). V lost 2 bases and J lost 2, with 6 bases in between. CDR3 length: 13 residues. CDR1 and CDR2 (germline): MNHNS, SASEGT. The CDR3 DNA reads as TGTGCCAGCAGTGAACGGGATCAAGAGACCCAGTACTTC. The encoded protein is CASSERDQETQYF.

This chain links TRBV7-8 with TRBJ1-2; 7 bases map to TRBD1. Germline values: CDR1 SGHVS, CDR2 FQNEAQ. CDR3 length: 18 amino acids. V gave up 0 bases and J gave up 4 bases; unmatched junction bases: 14. This CDR3 reads CASSLAPRGQSSSYGYTF. Here the CDR3 DNA reads TGTGCCAGCAGCTTAGCCCCAAGGGGGCAGAGCTCTTCCTATGGCTACACCTTC.

The V and J genes are TRBV7-2 and TRBJ2-1, with D perhaps TRBD2 (5 bases). V was shortened by 5 bases and J by 12 bases, with 14 bases between the two germline ends. CDR1 and CDR2 (germline): SGHTA, FQGNSA. The CDR3 loop spans 12 amino acids. CDR3 region: CASSPAVGRQFF. CDR3 nucleotide sequence: TGTGCCAGCAGCCCAGCGGTGGGTCGGCAGTTCTTC.

The chain is built from TRBV5-4 and TRBJ2-1, with D perhaps matching TRBD1 (5 bases). Germline V gene data show CDR1 as SGHNT and CDR2 as YYREEE (reference sequence). V lost 4 bases and J lost 2, with 16 bases in between. The CDR3 length is 16 residues. DNA of the CDR3: TGTGCCAGCAGCGGGGCTGGAGTAGCAGCCTACAATGAGCAGTTCTTC. Its protein is CASSGAGVAAYNEQFF.

This clone has a count of ten or more. V usage is TRBV15 and J usage is TRBJ1-2, with 7 bases identical to TRBD1. Germline V gene sequence: CDR1 LNHNV, CDR2 YYDKDF (reference sequence). This CDR3 region has 14 residues. Trimming cost V 3 bases and J 6 bases; bases outside gene matches: 7. The CDR3, as DNA: TGTGCCACCAGCAGCCGACTTACAGGGGATGGCTACACCTTC. This sequence encodes CATSSRLTGDGYTF.

The rearrangement uses TRBV4-1 and TRBJ1-2, with 9 bases fitting TRBD1. The ends lost 4 bases at V and 3 bases at J; junction bases unmatched: 12. Germline V gives CDR1 MGHRA, CDR2 YSYEKL. The CDR3 is 17 residues long. This CDR3 reads CASSRLLNRGPDYGYTF. The DNA for the CDR3 is TGCGCCAGCAGCCGCCTATTGAACAGGGGGCCCGACTATGGCTACACCTTC.

This clone was detected only once. This same CDR3 is encoded by further DNA sequences in the sample. The chain combines TRBV27 with TRBJ2-7; 9 nucleotides align to TRBD2. Per germline, CDR1 MNHEY and CDR2 SMNVEV (reference sequence). The CDR3 sequence is 13 residues long. V lost 6 bases to trimming and J lost 3 bases; unmatched junction nucleotides: 3. In nucleotides, the CDR3 is TGTGCCAGCAGCCTGACTAGCGGCTACGAGCAGTACTTC. Translated: CASSLTSGYEQYF.

As DNA, the CDR3 is TGTGCCAGCAGCTTGTCGGACAGGGTGAACACTGAAGCTTTCTTT. This codes for CASSLSDRVNTEAFF. The rearrangement joins TRBV5-4 to TRBJ1-1; 8 bases line up with TRBD1. This CDR3 has 15 amino acids. Trimming cost V 1 base and J 0 bases; bases outside gene matches: 2. Germline lookup yields CDR1 SGHNT and CDR2 YYREEE (reference sequence).

This chain links TRBV7-9 with TRBJ1-5, with D uncertain. This CDR3 region has 16 residues. CDR1 and CDR2 (germline): SEHNR, FQNEAQ (reference sequence). The V and J ends lost 1 base and 1 base respectively, with 11 bases between them. CDR3 protein: CASSLVSGRSNQPQHF. The DNA of the CDR3 is TGTGCCAGCAGCTTAGTTTCAGGTAGAAGCAATCAGCCCCAGCATTTT.

The chain is built from TRBV28 and TRBJ2-1; 7 nucleotides agree with TRBD1. This CDR3 spans 15 amino acids. V gave up 6 bases and J gave up 4 bases; unmatched junction bases: 9. CDR1 and CDR2 (germline): MDHEN, SYDVKM. CDR3 coding DNA: TGTGCCAGCAGGTCCGGGACAGCCTCATACAATGAGCAGTTCTTC. Translated, it gives CASRSGTASYNEQFF.

This clone was seen only a few times. The V and J genes are TRBV25-1 and TRBJ2-7; 7 bases fit TRBD1. V was pared by 11 bases and J by 4 bases, with 11 bases of the junction left unmatched. Germline CDR1 is MGHDK and CDR2 is SYGVNS. The CDR3 is 13 amino acids. The CDR3 coding sequence is TGTGCCGGCTACTTAGACAGGGCGTACGAGCAGTACTTC. Amino acids: CAGYLDRAYEQYF.

This chain connects TRBV6-5 to TRBJ2-7; tentative D call: TRBD1 (5 bases). The CDR3 is 14 residues long. The germline V gene encodes CDR1 MNHEY and CDR2 SVGAGI. V dropped 0 bases and J dropped 6 bases, with 12 bases sitting between them. The CDR3: CASSYSSQGGEQYF. In nucleotides, the CDR3 is TGTGCCAGCAGTTACTCGAGTCAGGGCGGCGAGCAGTACTTC.

For the CDR3, the DNA is TGCGCCAGCAGCTGGCCGGGCGGAGGAGGTTACGAGCAGTACTTC. Protein: CASSWPGGGGYEQYF. The rearrangement links TRBV5-1 to TRBJ2-7, with a weak D call TRBD2 (5 bases). The CDR3 extends over 15 amino acids. The V end was cut by 3 bases, the J end by 4 bases, with 17 bases between. Germline CDR1 reads SGHRS; CDR2 reads YFSETQ.

The J gene is TRBJ1-2, the V gene TRBV6-5; D is unresolved. Germline CDR1 and CDR2: MNHEY and SVGAGI. This CDR3 has 15 residues. Between the trimmed V and J ends, which lost 3 bases and 6 bases, there was a span of 17 bases. The CDR3 DNA is TGTGCCAGCAGTTATTTCGGTGGTCGTAATAATGGCTACACCTTC. It encodes CASSYFGGRNNGYTF.

The V gene is TRBV2, the J gene TRBJ2-1; 15 bases align to TRBD2. This CDR3 comprises 13 residues. The V segment lost 8 bases and the J segment 13 bases; nucleotides outside the gene matches: 6. Germline V gene sequence: CDR1 SNHLY, CDR2 FYNNEI. CDR3 nucleotides: TGTGCCAGCTGTGGACTAGCGGGAGGGGAACAGTTCTTC. Amino acid sequence: CASCGLAGGEQFF.

The chain carries TRBV5-6 and TRBJ2-5; possible D gene TRBD2, 6 bases. CDR1 and CDR2 from the germline V gene are SGHDT and YYEEEE. CDR3 length equals 16 residues. Trimming cost V 1 base and J 9 bases, with 22 bases left between them. CDR3 nucleotides: TGTGCCAGCAGCTTGCGGGGTAGTTGGGGACTTGGGGCCCAGTACTTC. The encoded protein is CASSLRGSWGLGAQYF.

V and J are TRBV19 and TRBJ2-7; a possible D gene is TRBD1 (5 bases). The CDR3 extends over 18 amino acids. V was pared by 0 bases and J by 0 bases, with 18 bases between. From germline, CDR1 is LNHDA and CDR2 SQIVND (reference sequence). CDR3 DNA: TGTGCCAGTAGTATAGATCCTTCCGGGCCAGGGAACTCCTACGAGCAGTACTTC. Amino acids: CASSIDPSGPGNSYEQYF.

The chain employs TRBV18 and TRBJ2-7, with 7 bases lining up with TRBD2. CDR1 is KGHSH and CDR2 is LQKENI in the germline V gene. Trimming removed 3 bases from V and 5 bases from J; junction bases left unmatched: 7. CDR3 length equals 14 residues. The CDR3 region is CASSPGGPLNEQYF. The CDR3 region has the DNA TGTGCCAGCTCACCGGGAGGGCCACTCAACGAGCAGTACTTC.

The chain carries TRBV28 and TRBJ1-4; TRBD1 is a possible D gene (5 bases). Per germline, CDR1 MDHEN and CDR2 SYDVKM. V lost 6 bases, J lost 2 bases, and 16 bases lay in between. The CDR3 consists of 16 residues. The CDR3 region has the DNA TGTGCCAGCAGCCCGTGGCTTGGGGGGACTAATGAAAAACTGTTTTTT. It codes for CASSPWLGGTNEKLFF. Full variable domain (remainder filled in from reference TRBV28 and TRBJ1-4): DVKVTQSSRYLVKRTGEKVFLECVQDMDHENMFWYRQDPGLGLRLIYFSYDVKMKEKGDIPEGYSVSREKKERFSLILESASTNQTSMYLCASSPWLGGTNEKLFFGSGTQLSVL.

The V and J genes are TRBV19 and TRBJ2-1; 7 positions agree with TRBD1. Trimming removed 10 bases from V and 9 bases from J; junction bases left unmatched: 9. The CDR3 length is 12 residues. The germline gives CDR1 LNHDA, CDR2 SQIVND (reference sequence). The CDR3 spells CATQGSGGEQFF. The CDR3 nucleotides are TGTGCCACACAGGGGTCCGGCGGTGAGCAGTTCTTC.

The chain recombines TRBV7-2 with TRBJ2-1; D is ambiguous. The germline V and J ends were trimmed by 1 base and 5 bases, with 12 bases remaining between them. CDR3 length: 15 residues. Germline loops: CDR1 SGHTA, CDR2 FQGNSA. The CDR3 loop reads CASSLVWPPNNEQFF. DNA for the CDR3: TGTGCCAGCAGCTTAGTTTGGCCGCCGAACAATGAGCAGTTCTTC.

J is TRBJ2-7 and V is TRBV7-3; the D gene is possibly TRBD1 (6 bases). Germline V gene lookup returns CDR1 SGHTA and CDR2 FQGTGA. The CDR3 consists of 13 residues. V lost 4 bases and J 7 bases, leaving 14 bases between the germline ends. The CDR3 nucleotides are TGTGCCAGCAGCTCGGGACCCCAGGGGGAGCAGTACTTC. Its translation is CASSSGPQGEQYF. The full variable domain, in which reference TRBV7-3 and TRBJ2-7 provide the parts outside the CDR3, is GAGVSQTPSNKVTEKGKYVELRCDPISGHTALYWYRQSLGQGPEFLIYFQGTGAADDSGLPNDRFFAVRPEGSVSTLKIQRTERGDSAVYLCASSSGPQGEQYFGPGTRLTVT.